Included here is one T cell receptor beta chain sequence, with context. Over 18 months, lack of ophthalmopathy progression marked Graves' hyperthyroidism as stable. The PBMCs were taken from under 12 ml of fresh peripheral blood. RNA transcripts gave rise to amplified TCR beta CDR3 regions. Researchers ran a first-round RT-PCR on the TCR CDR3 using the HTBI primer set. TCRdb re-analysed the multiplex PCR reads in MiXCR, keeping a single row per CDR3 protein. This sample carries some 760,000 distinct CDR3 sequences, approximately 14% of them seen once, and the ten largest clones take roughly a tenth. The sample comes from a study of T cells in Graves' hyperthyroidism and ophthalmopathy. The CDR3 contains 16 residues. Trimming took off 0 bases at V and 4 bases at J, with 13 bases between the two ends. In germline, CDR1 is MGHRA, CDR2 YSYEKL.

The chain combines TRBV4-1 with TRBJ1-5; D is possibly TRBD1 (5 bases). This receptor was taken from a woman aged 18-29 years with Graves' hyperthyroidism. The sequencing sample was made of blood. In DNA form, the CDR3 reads TGCGCCAGCAGCCAAGAGGGGGGAGGGTTGAATCAGCCCCAGCATTTT. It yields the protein CASSQEGGGLNQPQHF.